The next 14 T cell receptor beta chains were all read from a single sample in a study of blood T cell repertoires in COVID-19. Repertoires were generated with immunoSEQ multiplex PCR, while TCRdb's copy carries only in-frame clones and drops some. The sample lists roughly 320,000 clones, 85% to 95% occurring once. The sequencing input was PBMCs or T cells enriched from blood (not recorded which). The receptors derive from a woman in her twenties or thirties who had been exposed to COVID-19.

The rearrangement links TRBV6-5 to TRBJ2-4; 8 bases map to TRBD2. In germline, CDR1 is MNHEY, CDR2 SVGAGI. V dropped 5 bases and J dropped 6; count of bases not matched to a gene: 3. CDR3 length equals 13 residues. The CDR3 coding sequence is TGTGCCAGCAGTCGCCGGGGGGGAAACATTCAGTACTTC. Residues: CASSRRGGNIQYF.

The chain joins TRBV10-3 to TRBJ2-7; 7 bases fit TRBD1. The CDR3 length is 15 residues. V lost 11 bases, J lost 7 bases, and 20 bases stayed unmatched. Per germline, CDR1 ENHRY and CDR2 SYGVKD. For the CDR3, the DNA is TGTGCCTCATCTTTCGGGACAGCCCGAGGAAAGGAGCAGTACTTC. It translates to CASSFGTARGKEQYF.

The chain has TRBV19 and TRBJ2-7, with 7 bases that match TRBD1. This CDR3 has 14 residues. The V segment lost 5 bases and the J segment 3 bases; nucleotides outside the gene matches: 7. Germline-derived CDR1 and CDR2 are LNHDA and SQIVND (reference sequence). DNA of the CDR3: TGTGCCAGTAGTCCACGACAGGGTCTCTACGAGCAGTACTTC. Amino acid sequence: CASSPRQGLYEQYF.

The V call is TRBV9, the J call TRBJ2-7; 7 bases match TRBD1. CDR1 is SGDLS, CDR2 YYNGEE, per germline. With 0 bases clipped from V and 7 bases from J, the junction kept 25 bases outside the gene matches. The CDR3 contains 20 residues. For the CDR3, the DNA is TGTGCCAGCAGCGTAGCTCCGTTTATTCCAGAGGGGGCGAAAGATGGGGAGCAGTACTTC. Translation: CASSVAPFIPEGAKDGEQYF.

The CDR3 reads CASSEEQGAGVDTQYF. Here the CDR3 DNA reads TGTGCCAGCAGTGAAGAACAGGGGGCGGGAGTGGATACGCAGTATTTT. This rearrangement joins TRBV2 to TRBJ2-3; TRBD1 matches at 9 bases. Germline V lookup: CDR1 SNHLY, CDR2 FYNNEI. The CDR3 extends over 16 amino acids. Trimming removed 1 base from V and 6 bases from J; junction bases left unmatched: 8.

Here the CDR3 DNA reads TGTGCCAGCAGCATGACTACCAAAGTGACGAACACTGAAGCTTTCTTT. This encodes CASSMTTKVTNTEAFF. J is TRBJ1-1 and V is TRBV5-5; D gene ambiguous. The ends were cut back, 4 bases at V and 1 base at J, with 17 bases in the middle. The CDR3 covers 16 residues. Per germline, CDR1 SGHKS and CDR2 YYEKEE (reference sequence).

V is TRBV18 and J is TRBJ1-1; 7 bases line up with TRBD1. Per germline, CDR1 KGHSH and CDR2 LQKENI. Trimming cost V 3 bases and J 5 bases; bases outside gene matches: 9. The CDR3 is 15 amino acids. In DNA, the CDR3 is TGTGCCAGCTCACCTAACAGGGGCGAAGAGACTGAAGCTTTCTTT. As protein: CASSPNRGEETEAFF.

This clone has just one count. This rearrangement joins TRBV12-3 or TRBV12-4 to TRBJ1-2; 8 bases agree with TRBD1. CDR3 length equals 11 residues. V lost 9 bases, J lost 4 bases, and 1 base stayed unmatched. The CDR3, as DNA: TGTGCCAGTGGACAGGGCTATGGCTACACCTTC. This sequence encodes CASGQGYGYTF.

The chain has TRBV19 and TRBJ1-4; 9 bases fit TRBD1. Looked up from germline, CDR1 is LNHDA and CDR2 is SQIVND (reference sequence). There are 15 residues in the CDR3. Trimming took 3 bases from V and 8 from J; bases not matched to a gene: 7. CDR3 amino acids: CASSIVDRGREKLFF. The CDR3, as DNA: TGTGCCAGTAGTATTGTGGACAGGGGAAGGGAAAAACTGTTTTTT.

The chain employs TRBV12-3 or TRBV12-4 and TRBJ1-1; unclear D gene. V lost 6 bases, J lost 1 base, and 6 bases lay in between. The CDR3 is 12 amino acids. The CDR3 DNA follows: TGTGCCAGCAGAACGGGGAACACTGAAGCTTTCTTT. Its protein product is CASRTGNTEAFF.

The V gene is TRBV29-1, the J gene TRBJ2-1; 7 positions match TRBD2. The CDR3 covers 13 residues. CDR1 and CDR2 from the germline V gene are SQVTM and ANQGSEA. V gave up 6 bases and J gave up 9 bases; unmatched junction bases: 11. The CDR3 DNA sequence: TGCAGCGTGGGAGGGCTAGCAATCTTTGAGCAGTTCTTC. Protein: CSVGGLAIFEQFF.

The V call is TRBV5-1, the J call TRBJ1-1, with 8 bases that match TRBD1. CDR1 is SGHRS, CDR2 YFSETQ, per germline. This CDR3 spans 15 amino acids. J was trimmed by 2 bases and V by 4 bases; bases with no gene match: 7. The DNA of the CDR3 is TGCGCCAGCAGCAGAACGGGACAGGCTAACACTGAAGCTTTCTTT. This encodes CASSRTGQANTEAFF. Full variable domain (rest looked up from reference TRBV5-1 and TRBJ1-1): KAGVTQTPRYLIKTRGQQVTLSCSPISGHRSVSWYQQTPGQGLQFLFEYFSETQRNKGNFPGRFSGRQFSNSRSEMNVSTLELGDSALYLCASSRTGQANTEAFFGQGTRLTVV.

The chain combines TRBV5-8 with TRBJ1-1; TRBD1 aligns across 8 bases. The CDR3 spans 15 residues. The V gene's germline CDR1 is SGHTS and CDR2 YDEGEE. The ends lost 0 bases at V and 7 bases at J; junction bases unmatched: 8. The DNA for the CDR3 is TGTGCCAGCAGCTTGGTTCGGGACAGGACTTATGAAGCTTTCTTT. It is translated as CASSLVRDRTYEAFF.

On this clone: This specimen includes other DNA sequences encoding the same CDR3. V gene TRBV7-2 combines with J gene TRBJ1-5; no definite D call. V lost 4 bases, J lost 2 bases, and 6 bases lay in between. The CDR3 loop spans 13 amino acids. Germline V gene lookup returns CDR1 SGHTA and CDR2 FQGNSA. The CDR3 spells CASSWSGNQPQHF. DNA of the CDR3: TGTGCCAGCAGCTGGAGCGGCAATCAGCCCCAGCATTTT.